This is a list of T cell receptor beta chains from one sample in a study of OX40 agonist ivuxolimab in advanced cancers. Method: immunoSEQ multiplex PCR; TCRdb's copy keeps in-frame clones and lacks some. The sample holds tens of thousands of clones, about nine tenths seen once. Sample: CD4+ or CD8+ T cells sorted from blood, taken in a trial of the OX40 agonist ivuxolimab. The receptors were sampled from an adult with an advanced solid tumor such as melanoma, head and neck, liver or kidney cancer. CDR3s include the opening cysteine and the closing phenylalanine or tryptophan. The D gene is left open where the match is weak. The size entry is marked missing in some rows and otherwise reads once, few, many or a size class.

V: TRBV5-1
size: .
D: .
J: TRBJ2-3
DNA: TGCGCCAGCAGCTTAGGGGCGGGGAGCACAGATACGCAGTATTTT
CDR3: CASSLGAGSTDTQYF

V: TRBV18
size: .
D: TRBD2
J: TRBJ2-7
DNA: TGTGCCAGCTCACCGACTAGCGGGGAGACCTACGAGCAGTACTTC
CDR3: CASSPTSGETYEQYF

V: TRBV7-9
size: few
D: .
J: TRBJ1-2
DNA: TGTGCCAGCAGCTTAGGGTTAGGCAGGGGCTTCGGCTACACCTTC
CDR3: CASSLGLGRGFGYTF

V: TRBV28
size: .
D: TRBD2
J: TRBJ2-7
DNA: TGTGCCAGCAGTTTTCCCCTAGCGGGGATCTACGAGCAGTACTTC
CDR3: CASSFPLAGIYEQYF

V: TRBV6-1
size: .
D: .
J: TRBJ1-1
DNA: TGTGCCAGCAGTGAATCGGGCTACACTGAAGCTTTCTTT
CDR3: CASSESGYTEAFF

V: TRBV7-9
size: .
D: .
J: TRBJ2-6
DNA: TGTGCCAGCAGCTTAGCTCACTCTGGGGCCAACGTCCTGACTTTC
CDR3: CASSLAHSGANVLTF

V: TRBV5-4
size: .
D: .
J: TRBJ2-2
DNA: TGTGCCAGCAGCTTCCCAACGGGACTGGCGTCCGGGGAGCTGTTTTTT
CDR3: CASSFPTGLASGELFF

V: TRBV6-5
size: .
D: .
J: TRBJ1-5
DNA: TGTGCCATGAATTCGGGGGATAGCAATCAGCCCCAGCATTTT
CDR3: CAMNSGDSNQPQHF

V: TRBV11-3
size: .
D: .
J: TRBJ2-5
DNA: TGTGCCAGCAGCCAAACAGGGAATCGGGAGACCCAGTACTTC
CDR3: CASSQTGNRETQYF

V: TRBV6-6
size: .
D: TRBD1
J: TRBJ2-2
DNA: TGTGCCAGCAGTGTGACAGGGACGCGGCACGGGGAGCTGTTTTTT
CDR3: CASSVTGTRHGELFF

V: TRBV18
size: .
D: .
J: TRBJ1-2
DNA: TGTGCCAGCTCACCACGCGGGATGGGGAACTATGGCTACACCTTC
CDR3: CASSPRGMGNYGYTF

V: TRBV28
size: .
D: .
J: TRBJ1-2
DNA: TGTGCCAGCAGTTTAGGGGGAAACTATGGCTACACCTTC
CDR3: CASSLGGNYGYTF

V: TRBV7-6
size: .
D: .
J: TRBJ2-2
DNA: TGTGCCAGCAGCCCCCCTGGGGCCCTGGCCGGGGAGCTGTTTTTT
CDR3: CASSPPGALAGELFF

V: TRBV7-2
size: .
D: TRBD2
J: TRBJ2-2
DNA: TGTGCCAGCAGCTCTCCGGGACTAGCGGGGAACACCGGGGAGCTGTTTTTT
CDR3: CASSSPGLAGNTGELFF

V: TRBV6-1
size: once
D: .
J: TRBJ2-2
DNA: TGTGCCAGCACGGAGCTCTCTTACACCGGGGAGCTGTTTTTT
CDR3: CASTELSYTGELFF

V: TRBV11-3
size: .
D: .
J: TRBJ2-3
DNA: TGTGCCAGCAGCTTAGAAGGGCACCGCACAGATACGCAGTATTTT
CDR3: CASSLEGHRTDTQYF

V: TRBV5-4
size: .
D: TRBD2
J: TRBJ2-3
DNA: TGTGCCAGCAGCCCCGGCAATCGACTAGCGGCTAGCACAGATACGCAGTATTTT
CDR3: CASSPGNRLAASTDTQYF

V: TRBV9
size: .
D: .
J: TRBJ2-3
DNA: TGTGCCAGCAGCGTAGCTGGCCGCCCGGGGGATACGCAGTATTTT
CDR3: CASSVAGRPGDTQYF

V: TRBV19
size: .
D: .
J: TRBJ2-1
DNA: TGTGCCAGCCGACGGTGGGGTAACTCCTACAATGAGCAGTTCTTC
CDR3: CASRRWGNSYNEQFF

V: TRBV6-6
size: once
D: .
J: TRBJ2-5
DNA: TGTGCCAGCAGCATGGGGCAGCGAGGGGGAGAGACCCAGTACTTC
CDR3: CASSMGQRGGETQYF

V: TRBV2
size: .
D: .
J: TRBJ1-2
DNA: TGTGCCAGCAACTGGGAACAGGACTATGGCTACACCTTC
CDR3: CASNWEQDYGYTF

V: TRBV9
size: .
D: TRBD1
J: TRBJ1-3
DNA: TGTGCCAGCAGCGTGGGCGGGACAGCCGGAAACACCATATATTTT
CDR3: CASSVGGTAGNTIYF

V: TRBV6-6
size: once
D: .
J: TRBJ2-7
DNA: TGTGCCAGCAGTCCGGGGTTCGAGCAGTACTTC
CDR3: CASSPGFEQYF

V: TRBV7-6
size: .
D: TRBD1
J: TRBJ2-7
DNA: TGTGCCAGTGGGGACAGGTCCCTCCGGGAGCAGTACTTC
CDR3: CASGDRSLREQYF

V: TRBV10-2
size: once
D: TRBD2
J: TRBJ2-3
DNA: TGCGCCAGCAGGGGAAGACGGGAGGCAGGAGATACGCAGTATTTT
CDR3: CASRGRREAGDTQYF

V: TRBV18
size: .
D: TRBD1
J: TRBJ2-7
DNA: TGTGCCAGCTCAGCCACGACGGGACAGGGGAACGAGCAGTACTTC
CDR3: CASSATTGQGNEQYF

V: TRBV6-1
size: .
D: .
J: TRBJ1-3
DNA: TGTGCCAGCAGTAAGGGGCTGCGGGGAAACACCATATATTTT
CDR3: CASSKGLRGNTIYF

V: TRBV5-1
size: once
D: .
J: TRBJ2-5
DNA: TGCGCCAGCAGCTTAGCCCCCCACAGGGATCAAGAGACCCAGTACTTC
CDR3: CASSLAPHRDQETQYF

V: TRBV6-1
size: .
D: TRBD1
J: TRBJ1-1
DNA: TGTGCCAGCAGTGAACAGGGGGTAGCTGAAGCTTTCTTT
CDR3: CASSEQGVAEAFF

V: TRBV20-1
size: few
D: .
J: TRBJ2-7
DNA: TGCAGTGCTAACAAGCAGTACTTC
CDR3: CSANKQYF

V: TRBV7-9
size: .
D: TRBD1
J: TRBJ2-2
DNA: TGTGCCAGCAGCTTCGGGGACAGGGATCTCACCGGGGAGCTGTTTTTT
CDR3: CASSFGDRDLTGELFF

V: TRBV7-2
size: .
D: .
J: TRBJ2-7
DNA: TGTGCCAGCAGCTCCGGGGGAGCGTACTCCTACGAGCAGTACTTC
CDR3: CASSSGGAYSYEQYF

V: TRBV6-5
size: .
D: TRBD1
J: TRBJ1-6
DNA: TGTGCCAGCAGCCGGGACAGATATTCACCCCTCCACTTT
CDR3: CASSRDRYSPLHF

V: TRBV2
size: .
D: .
J: TRBJ1-1
DNA: TGTGCCAGCAGTATAAGCTTTAACACTGAAGCTTTCTTT
CDR3: CASSISFNTEAFF

V: TRBV6-5
size: .
D: .
J: TRBJ2-7
DNA: TGTGCCAGCAGTTACTCAGTTTGGCAGGGGCAGTACTTC
CDR3: CASSYSVWQGQYF

V: TRBV19
size: .
D: .
J: TRBJ1-2
DNA: TGTGCCAGTAGTAAATGGGGTGAGGTCGATGGCTACACCTTC
CDR3: CASSKWGEVDGYTF

V: TRBV6-1
size: .
D: TRBD2
J: TRBJ2-2
DNA: TGTGCCAGCAGTGAACTACTAGCGGGGGGGCCGAACACCGGGGAGCTGTTTTTT
CDR3: CASSELLAGGPNTGELFF

V: TRBV7-8
size: once
D: .
J: TRBJ2-1
DNA: TGTGCCAGCAGCCCCTTGGGGACGGACTCCTACAATGAGCAGTTCTTC
CDR3: CASSPLGTDSYNEQFF

V: TRBV6-6
size: .
D: TRBD2
J: TRBJ2-1
DNA: TGTGCCAGCAGTATCCGGGGGGAGTACAATGAGCAGTTCTTC
CDR3: CASSIRGEYNEQFF

V: TRBV5-1
size: .
D: .
J: TRBJ2-3
DNA: TGCGCCAGCAGCCTCGGGTCTTCGCGGGATACGCAGTATTTT
CDR3: CASSLGSSRDTQYF

V: TRBV6-1
size: .
D: TRBD1
J: TRBJ1-5
DNA: TGTGCCAGCAGTCACGACAGGGATAGCAATCAGCCCCAGCATTTT
CDR3: CASSHDRDSNQPQHF

V: TRBV29-1
size: .
D: .
J: TRBJ1-1
DNA: TGCAGCGCTATAGGGACCGGCGGGATGAACACTGAAGCTTTCTTT
CDR3: CSAIGTGGMNTEAFF

V: TRBV2
size: .
D: .
J: TRBJ1-6
DNA: TGTGCCAGCGGAGGATTACACCCCAGCTCCTATAATTCACCCCTCCACTTT
CDR3: CASGGLHPSSYNSPLHF

V: TRBV2
size: .
D: TRBD2
J: TRBJ2-1
DNA: TGTGCCAGCAGCGGGGGACTAGTGTCCAATGAGCAGTTCTTC
CDR3: CASSGGLVSNEQFF